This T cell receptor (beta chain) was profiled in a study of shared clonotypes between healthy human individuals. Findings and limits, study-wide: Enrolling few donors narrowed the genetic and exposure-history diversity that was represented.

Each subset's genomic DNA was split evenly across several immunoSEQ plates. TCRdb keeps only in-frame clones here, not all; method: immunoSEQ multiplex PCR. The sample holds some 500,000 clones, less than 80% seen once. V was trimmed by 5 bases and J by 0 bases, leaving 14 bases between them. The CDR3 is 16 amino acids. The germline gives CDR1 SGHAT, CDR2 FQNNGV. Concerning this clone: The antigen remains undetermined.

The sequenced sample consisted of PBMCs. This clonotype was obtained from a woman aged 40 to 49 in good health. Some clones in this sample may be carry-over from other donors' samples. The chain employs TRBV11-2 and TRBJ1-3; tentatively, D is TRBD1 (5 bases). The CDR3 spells CASSPPGPSSGNTIYF. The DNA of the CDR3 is TGTGCCAGCAGCCCTCCAGGGCCTAGCTCTGGAAACACCATATATTTT.